A selection of T cell receptor beta chains follows, all from one sample in a study of blood T cell repertoires in COVID-19. Assay: immunoSEQ multiplex PCR; the TCRdb copy retains only in-frame clones and omits some. In the table there are 130,000 to 150,000 clones, approximately 81% of which are singletons. The source material was peripheral blood. The receptors derive from a human donor with acute or convalescent COVID-19. The donor label of this sample is uncertain. The CDR3 runs from the conserved cysteine through the conserved F or W. The D gene is left open where the match is weak. A clone size is listed for some rows: how often the clone was seen (once, few, many), or a class if it is expanded.

d_call: NA
clone_size: NA
v_call: TRBV14
j_call: TRBJ2-7
cdr3_nt: TGTGCCAGCAGCGAAACCTTAAGGGGTACAGTAGACTTC
cdr3_aa: CASSETLRGTVDF

d_call: NA
clone_size: NA
v_call: TRBV7-2
j_call: TRBJ1-2
cdr3_nt: TGTGCCAGCAGCTCCCCGGCCGGTTCACTATATGGCTACACCTTC
cdr3_aa: CASSSPAGSLYGYTF

d_call: TRBD1
clone_size: NA
v_call: TRBV7-9
j_call: TRBJ1-2
cdr3_nt: TGTGCCAGCAGCTTACCGACAGGGGATGGCTACACCTTC
cdr3_aa: CASSLPTGDGYTF

d_call: NA
clone_size: NA
v_call: TRBV27
j_call: TRBJ1-6
cdr3_nt: TGTGCCACCAGGAGGGAGGCCTATAATTCACCCCTCCACTTT
cdr3_aa: CATRREAYNSPLHF

d_call: TRBD1
clone_size: NA
v_call: TRBV6-5
j_call: TRBJ2-6
cdr3_nt: TGTGCCAGCAGGACAGGGAGCTCTGGGGCTAACGTCCTGACTTTC
cdr3_aa: CASRTGSSGANVLTF

d_call: TRBD1
clone_size: NA
v_call: TRBV11-2
j_call: TRBJ1-5
cdr3_nt: TGTGCCAGCAGCTTAGGTGACAGGGTCAATCAGCCCCAGCATTTT
cdr3_aa: CASSLGDRVNQPQHF

d_call: NA
clone_size: NA
v_call: TRBV5-4
j_call: TRBJ1-5
cdr3_nt: TGTGCCAGCAGCTTGGCGGGCAATCAGCCCCAGCATTTT
cdr3_aa: CASSLAGNQPQHF

d_call: NA
clone_size: NA
v_call: TRBV7-8
j_call: TRBJ1-6
cdr3_nt: TGTGCCAGCAGCTTAGAAAGCGGCCGGGGTTCACCCCTCCACTTT
cdr3_aa: CASSLESGRGSPLHF

d_call: NA
clone_size: NA
v_call: TRBV20-1
j_call: TRBJ1-1
cdr3_nt: TGCAGTGCTAGGGGAGTATCGGGGGCTTTCTTT
cdr3_aa: CSARGVSGAFF

d_call: NA
clone_size: NA
v_call: TRBV27
j_call: TRBJ1-4
cdr3_nt: TGTGCCAGCAGTTTGTTGGGGGCTGAAAAACTGTTTTTT
cdr3_aa: CASSLLGAEKLFF

d_call: NA
clone_size: NA
v_call: TRBV6-5
j_call: TRBJ1-2
cdr3_nt: TGTGCCAGCAGAGTCCGACAGAACTATGGCTACACCTTC
cdr3_aa: CASRVRQNYGYTF

d_call: TRBD1
clone_size: NA
v_call: TRBV6-2/TRBV6-3
j_call: TRBJ1-4
cdr3_nt: TGTGCCAGCAGTTACGACAGTGGGACAGGGGATGAAAAACTGTTTTTT
cdr3_aa: CASSYDSGTGDEKLFF

d_call: NA
clone_size: NA
v_call: TRBV19
j_call: TRBJ1-5
cdr3_nt: TGTGCCAGTCACAGGGTTGGCAATCAGCCCCAGCATTTT
cdr3_aa: CASHRVGNQPQHF

d_call: NA
clone_size: NA
v_call: TRBV29-1
j_call: TRBJ1-2
cdr3_nt: TGCAGCGTTGAAGAATCTGTCTATGGCTACACCTTC
cdr3_aa: CSVEESVYGYTF

d_call: TRBD1
clone_size: NA
v_call: TRBV15
j_call: TRBJ2-1
cdr3_nt: TGTGCCACCAGCAGTCCGGTGGACAGGGGGTTTTATGAGCAGTTCTTC
cdr3_aa: CATSSPVDRGFYEQFF

d_call: NA
clone_size: NA
v_call: TRBV5-1
j_call: TRBJ2-2
cdr3_nt: TGCGCCAGCAGCTTGACACTATCGTCCGGGGAGCTGTTTTTT
cdr3_aa: CASSLTLSSGELFF

d_call: NA
clone_size: NA
v_call: TRBV30
j_call: TRBJ2-1
cdr3_nt: TGTGCCCTTTTTGGGGGGAGCTCCTACAATGAGCAGTTCTTC
cdr3_aa: CALFGGSSYNEQFF

d_call: NA
clone_size: NA
v_call: TRBV7-9
j_call: TRBJ1-2
cdr3_nt: TGTGCCAGCAGCTTGGACACGGACGGCTACACCTTC
cdr3_aa: CASSLDTDGYTF

d_call: NA
clone_size: NA
v_call: TRBV28
j_call: TRBJ1-2
cdr3_nt: TGTGCCAGCAGCCGAGATCCCTCCTATGGCTACACCTTC
cdr3_aa: CASSRDPSYGYTF

d_call: TRBD2
clone_size: NA
v_call: TRBV4-1
j_call: TRBJ2-3
cdr3_nt: TGCGCCAGCAGCCCAGCCCCTAGCGGGAGCCCCACAGATACGCAGTATTTT
cdr3_aa: CASSPAPSGSPTDTQYF

d_call: TRBD2
clone_size: NA
v_call: TRBV25-1
j_call: TRBJ2-3
cdr3_nt: TGTGCCAGCACCACGCGTCCGGGACTAGACGCAGATACGCAGTATTTT
cdr3_aa: CASTTRPGLDADTQYF

d_call: NA
clone_size: NA
v_call: TRBV6-2/TRBV6-3
j_call: TRBJ1-5
cdr3_nt: TGTGCCAGCAGTTACTTGGGGACATCAGGGCAGCCCCAGCATTTT
cdr3_aa: CASSYLGTSGQPQHF

d_call: NA
clone_size: few
v_call: TRBV7-9
j_call: TRBJ1-1
cdr3_nt: TGTGCCAGCAGCTTAGTAGTGAACACTGAAGCTTTCTTT
cdr3_aa: CASSLVVNTEAFF

d_call: TRBD1
clone_size: NA
v_call: TRBV7-8
j_call: TRBJ1-2
cdr3_nt: TGTGCCAGCAGCGCAAGAGACAGGGGTGGCTACACCTTC
cdr3_aa: CASSARDRGGYTF

d_call: NA
clone_size: NA
v_call: TRBV4-2
j_call: TRBJ1-2
cdr3_nt: TGTGCCAGCAGCCAAGATCCTACGCCCGGGAGTCTATATGGCTACACCTTC
cdr3_aa: CASSQDPTPGSLYGYTF

d_call: TRBD1
clone_size: NA
v_call: TRBV12-5
j_call: TRBJ2-7
cdr3_nt: TGTGCTAGTGGTTTGGACCCCCGCCGGGACAGGGGCAACGAGCAGTACTTC
cdr3_aa: CASGLDPRRDRGNEQYF

d_call: TRBD1
clone_size: NA
v_call: TRBV28
j_call: TRBJ1-5
cdr3_nt: TGTGCCAGCCTGACAGGGGACCAGCCCCAGCATTTT
cdr3_aa: CASLTGDQPQHF

d_call: NA
clone_size: once
v_call: TRBV2
j_call: TRBJ1-1
cdr3_nt: TGTGCCAGCAGTGAATTGGGCTCAGGGAACACTGAAGCTTTCTTT
cdr3_aa: CASSELGSGNTEAFF

d_call: TRBD1
clone_size: NA
v_call: TRBV23-1
j_call: TRBJ1-6
cdr3_nt: TGCGCCAGCAGTCAATCTTCAGGGGGCGATATGGATTCACCCCTCCACTTT
cdr3_aa: CASSQSSGGDMDSPLHF

d_call: NA
clone_size: NA
v_call: TRBV7-2
j_call: TRBJ2-3
cdr3_nt: TGTGCCAGCAGCCACGGGACTAGCACAGATACGCAGTATTTT
cdr3_aa: CASSHGTSTDTQYF

d_call: NA
clone_size: NA
v_call: TRBV21-1
j_call: TRBJ2-3
cdr3_nt: TGTGCCAGCAGCAAAACACTCAGGGGCGCGAGCACAGATACGCAGTATTTT
cdr3_aa: CASSKTLRGASTDTQYF

d_call: TRBD2
clone_size: NA
v_call: TRBV20-1
j_call: TRBJ2-2
cdr3_nt: TGCAGTGCTAGTGATAGCGGGAGCACCGGGGAGCTGTTTTTT
cdr3_aa: CSASDSGSTGELFF

d_call: NA
clone_size: NA
v_call: TRBV20-1
j_call: TRBJ1-1
cdr3_nt: TGCAGTGCTAGACGAGACACTGAAGCTTTCTTT
cdr3_aa: CSARRDTEAFF

d_call: TRBD1
clone_size: few
v_call: TRBV7-2
j_call: TRBJ2-7
cdr3_nt: TGTGCCAGCAGCCCAATTCAAACAGGGGCTGGGGAGCAGTACTTC
cdr3_aa: CASSPIQTGAGEQYF

d_call: NA
clone_size: NA
v_call: TRBV5-1
j_call: TRBJ2-3
cdr3_nt: TGCGCCAGCAGCTGGCGACCGGGACAACCATCTAGCACAGATACGCAGTATTTT
cdr3_aa: CASSWRPGQPSSTDTQYF

d_call: TRBD1
clone_size: NA
v_call: TRBV19
j_call: TRBJ1-1
cdr3_nt: TGTGCCAGTAGTGTGACAGGGGCGGGTGAAGCTTTCTTT
cdr3_aa: CASSVTGAGEAFF

d_call: NA
clone_size: NA
v_call: TRBV5-4
j_call: TRBJ1-2
cdr3_nt: TGTGCCAGCCACTTAACTAACTATGGCTACACCTTC
cdr3_aa: CASHLTNYGYTF

d_call: TRBD1
clone_size: NA
v_call: TRBV7-8
j_call: TRBJ1-5
cdr3_nt: TGTGCCAGCAGCTTCGAACAGGGGGGCAATCAGCCCCAGCATTTT
cdr3_aa: CASSFEQGGNQPQHF

d_call: TRBD1
clone_size: few
v_call: TRBV6-5
j_call: TRBJ1-5
cdr3_nt: TGTGCCAGCAGTCGGGACAGGAATCAGCCCCAGCATTTT
cdr3_aa: CASSRDRNQPQHF

d_call: NA
clone_size: NA
v_call: TRBV7-7
j_call: TRBJ2-2
cdr3_nt: TGTGCTAGCAGCTTAGATTCCCAGAACACCGGGGAGCTGTTTTTT
cdr3_aa: CASSLDSQNTGELFF

d_call: NA
clone_size: NA
v_call: TRBV5-7
j_call: TRBJ1-2
cdr3_nt: TGTGCCAGGGACAGTGGCTACACCTTC
cdr3_aa: CARDSGYTF

d_call: NA
clone_size: NA
v_call: TRBV19
j_call: TRBJ1-4
cdr3_nt: TGTGCCAGTAGTCCCCAGGGGGAAAAACTGTTTTTT
cdr3_aa: CASSPQGEKLFF

d_call: NA
clone_size: NA
v_call: TRBV20-1
j_call: TRBJ1-5
cdr3_nt: TGCAGTGCTAGTGGGGGAGGGAATCAGCCCCAGCATTTT
cdr3_aa: CSASGGGNQPQHF

d_call: NA
clone_size: NA
v_call: TRBV5-1
j_call: TRBJ2-5
cdr3_nt: TGCGCCAGCAGCTTGGAGGGAGGCGGGGAGACCCAGTACTTC
cdr3_aa: CASSLEGGGETQYF

d_call: TRBD2
clone_size: NA
v_call: TRBV14
j_call: TRBJ2-3
cdr3_nt: TGTGCCAGCAGACCCTCACCCAGCGGGAACTACACAGATACGCAGTATTTT
cdr3_aa: CASRPSPSGNYTDTQYF

d_call: NA
clone_size: NA
v_call: TRBV7-8
j_call: TRBJ2-3
cdr3_nt: TGTGCCAGCAGCTTAGATTGGGGGGACTCCACAGATACGCAGTATTTT
cdr3_aa: CASSLDWGDSTDTQYF

d_call: TRBD2
clone_size: NA
v_call: TRBV29-1
j_call: TRBJ2-3
cdr3_nt: TGCAGCGTGAGACTAGCGGGGACAGATACGCAGTATTTT
cdr3_aa: CSVRLAGTDTQYF

d_call: TRBD2
clone_size: NA
v_call: TRBV9
j_call: TRBJ2-3
cdr3_nt: TGTGCCAGCAGCGTAATGGGGGGGATTGATACGCAGTATTTT
cdr3_aa: CASSVMGGIDTQYF

d_call: NA
clone_size: NA
v_call: TRBV18
j_call: TRBJ1-5
cdr3_nt: TGTGCCAGCTCACGAACAGGGTTAGGCAATCAGCCCCAGCATTTT
cdr3_aa: CASSRTGLGNQPQHF

d_call: TRBD1
clone_size: NA
v_call: TRBV28
j_call: TRBJ1-4
cdr3_nt: TGTGCCAGCAGTTCTTACAGGGGCGGAGAAAAACTGTTTTTT
cdr3_aa: CASSSYRGGEKLFF

d_call: TRBD1
clone_size: NA
v_call: TRBV6-5
j_call: TRBJ1-4
cdr3_nt: TGTGCCAGCAGTTACTCGACAGGGGCCGGGGAAAAACTGTTTTTT
cdr3_aa: CASSYSTGAGEKLFF

d_call: TRBD1
clone_size: NA
v_call: TRBV24-1
j_call: TRBJ1-2
cdr3_nt: TGTGCCACCAGTGATAACAGGGGGACGCAGGGCTACACCTTC
cdr3_aa: CATSDNRGTQGYTF

d_call: TRBD1
clone_size: NA
v_call: TRBV19
j_call: TRBJ1-2
cdr3_nt: TGTGCCAGTAGCCATCGGACAGGCCGCGGCTACACCTTC
cdr3_aa: CASSHRTGRGYTF